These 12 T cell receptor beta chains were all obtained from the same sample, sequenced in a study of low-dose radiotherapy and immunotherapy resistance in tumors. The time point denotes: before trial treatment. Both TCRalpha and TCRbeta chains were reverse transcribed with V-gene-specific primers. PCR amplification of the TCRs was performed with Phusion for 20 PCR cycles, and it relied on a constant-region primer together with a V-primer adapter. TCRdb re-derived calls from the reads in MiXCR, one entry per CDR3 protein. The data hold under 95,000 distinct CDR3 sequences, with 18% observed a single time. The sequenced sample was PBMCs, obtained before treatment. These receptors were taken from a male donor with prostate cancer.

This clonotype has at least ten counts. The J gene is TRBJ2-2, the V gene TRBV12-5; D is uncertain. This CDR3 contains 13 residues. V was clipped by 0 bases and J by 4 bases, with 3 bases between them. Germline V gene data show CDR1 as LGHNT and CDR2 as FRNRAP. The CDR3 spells CASGLVVTGELFF. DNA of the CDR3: TGTGCTAGTGGTTTGGTAGTCACCGGGGAGCTGTTTTTT. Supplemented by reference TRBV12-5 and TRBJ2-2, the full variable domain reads DARVTQTPRHKVTEMGQEVTMRCQPILGHNTVFWYRQTMMQGLELLAYFRNRAPLDDSGMPKDRFSAEMPDATLATLKIQPSEPRDSAVYFCASGLVVTGELFFGEGSRLTVL.

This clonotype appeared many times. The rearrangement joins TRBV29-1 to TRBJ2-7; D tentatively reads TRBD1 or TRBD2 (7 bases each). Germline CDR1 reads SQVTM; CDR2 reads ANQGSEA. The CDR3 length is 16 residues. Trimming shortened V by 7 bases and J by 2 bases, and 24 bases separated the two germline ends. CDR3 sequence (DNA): TGCAGCGCCGGACCCACTGGGGAGGGGGCGACCTACGAGCAGTACTTC. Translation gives CSAGPTGEGATYEQYF.

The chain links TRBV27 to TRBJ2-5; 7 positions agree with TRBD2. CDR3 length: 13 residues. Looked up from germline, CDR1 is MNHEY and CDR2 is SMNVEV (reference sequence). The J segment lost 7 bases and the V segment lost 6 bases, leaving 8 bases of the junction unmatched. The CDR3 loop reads CASSPGGGGTQYF. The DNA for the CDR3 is TGTGCCAGCAGCCCAGGTGGGGGGGGGACCCAGTACTTC.

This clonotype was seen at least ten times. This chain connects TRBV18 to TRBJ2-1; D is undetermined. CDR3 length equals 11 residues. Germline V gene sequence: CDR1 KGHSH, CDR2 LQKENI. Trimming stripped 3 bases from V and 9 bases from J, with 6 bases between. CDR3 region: CASSPQGEQFF. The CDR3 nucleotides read TGTGCCAGCTCACCCCAAGGTGAGCAGTTCTTC.

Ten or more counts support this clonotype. This CDR3 is CASSLSGLTNEKLFF. In DNA, the CDR3 is TGCGCCAGCAGCTTGTCTGGGTTAACTAATGAAAAACTGTTTTTT. V gene TRBV5-1 combines with J gene TRBJ1-4; no clear D. The CDR3 has 15 residues. Looked up from germline, CDR1 is SGHRS and CDR2 is YFSETQ. Trimming removed 1 base from V and 1 base from J, with 8 bases in between.

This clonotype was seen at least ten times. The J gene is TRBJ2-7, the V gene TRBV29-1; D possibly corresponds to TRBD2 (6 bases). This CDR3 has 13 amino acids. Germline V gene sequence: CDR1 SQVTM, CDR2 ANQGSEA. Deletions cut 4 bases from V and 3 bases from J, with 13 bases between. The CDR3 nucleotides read TGCAGCGTTGTCGTGCGCGGGGACTACGAGCAGTACTTC. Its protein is CSVVVRGDYEQYF.

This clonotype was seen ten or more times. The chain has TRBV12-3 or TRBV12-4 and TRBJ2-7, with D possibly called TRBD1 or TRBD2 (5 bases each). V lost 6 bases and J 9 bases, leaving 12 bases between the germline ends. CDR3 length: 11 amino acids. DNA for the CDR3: TGTGCCAGCAGCCAGGGCGGGTGGCAGTACTTC. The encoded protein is CASSQGGWQYF.

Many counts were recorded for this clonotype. In DNA, the CDR3 is TGTGCCAGCAGCCAGTACCTAGCGGGGGGATTGGTAAACAATGAGCAGTTCTTC. Protein sequence: CASSQYLAGGLVNNEQFF. The chain combines TRBV4-2 with TRBJ2-1; 11 bases are shared with TRBD2. Looked up from germline, CDR1 is LGHNA and CDR2 is YNFKEQ. V shed 3 bases and J 5 bases; nucleotides not matched to a gene: 12. The CDR3 spans 18 residues.

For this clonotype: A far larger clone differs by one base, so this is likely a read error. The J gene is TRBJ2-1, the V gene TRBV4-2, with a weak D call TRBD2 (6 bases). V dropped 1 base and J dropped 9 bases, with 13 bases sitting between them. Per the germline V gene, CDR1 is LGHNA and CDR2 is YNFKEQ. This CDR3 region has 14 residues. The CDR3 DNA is TGTGCCAGCAGCCAAGTTAATGGGGGGACTGAGCAGTTCTTC. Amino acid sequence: CASSQVNGGTEQFF.

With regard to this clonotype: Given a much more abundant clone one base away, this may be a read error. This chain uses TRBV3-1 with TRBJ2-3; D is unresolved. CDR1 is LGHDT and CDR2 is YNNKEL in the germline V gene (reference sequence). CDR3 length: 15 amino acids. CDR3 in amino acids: CASSQGSYSTDTKYF. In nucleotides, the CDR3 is TGTGCCAGCAGCCAGGGAAGTTATAGCACAGATACGAAGTATTTT.

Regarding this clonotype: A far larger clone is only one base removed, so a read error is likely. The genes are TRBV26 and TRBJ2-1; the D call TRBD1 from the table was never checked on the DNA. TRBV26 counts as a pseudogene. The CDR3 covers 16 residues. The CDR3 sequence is CASSMVGQGRVNEQFF. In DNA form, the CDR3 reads TGTGCCAGCAGTATGGTGGGACAGGGTAGAGTCAATGAGCAGTTCTTC.

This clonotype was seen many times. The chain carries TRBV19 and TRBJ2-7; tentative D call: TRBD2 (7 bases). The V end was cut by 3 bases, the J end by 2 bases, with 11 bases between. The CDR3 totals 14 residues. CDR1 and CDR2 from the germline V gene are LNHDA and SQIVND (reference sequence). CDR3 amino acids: CASSIAGDTYEQYF. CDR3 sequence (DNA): TGTGCCAGTAGTATTGCGGGGGACACCTACGAGCAGTACTTC.